The clone carrying this T cell receptor (beta chain) was counted a single time. This sample stems from a study of blood T cells in healthy people across ages. Through a sample-barcoded 5' primer and a J-beta primer mix, a second PCR was run for roughly 6 to 12 cycles. MiXCR was run by TCRdb on the 5' RACE reads, yielding one entry per CDR3 protein. The table records around 1,500,000 distinct CDR3 sequences, 40% to 50% of them present only once. The germline CDR1 and CDR2 sequences are SEHNR and FQNEAQ (reference sequence). The CDR3 is made up of 16 amino acids. V lost 3 bases to trimming and J lost 0 bases, with 13 bases between them.

The TCR sequence derives from a woman aged 18 to 35 in good health. This chain connects TRBV7-9 to TRBJ2-3, with D possibly matching TRBD2 (5 bases). Sequencing was performed on blood. CDR3 protein: CASSFQRTYSTDTQYF. As DNA, the CDR3 is TGTGCCAGCAGCTTCCAGCGGACCTATAGCACAGATACGCAGTATTTT.